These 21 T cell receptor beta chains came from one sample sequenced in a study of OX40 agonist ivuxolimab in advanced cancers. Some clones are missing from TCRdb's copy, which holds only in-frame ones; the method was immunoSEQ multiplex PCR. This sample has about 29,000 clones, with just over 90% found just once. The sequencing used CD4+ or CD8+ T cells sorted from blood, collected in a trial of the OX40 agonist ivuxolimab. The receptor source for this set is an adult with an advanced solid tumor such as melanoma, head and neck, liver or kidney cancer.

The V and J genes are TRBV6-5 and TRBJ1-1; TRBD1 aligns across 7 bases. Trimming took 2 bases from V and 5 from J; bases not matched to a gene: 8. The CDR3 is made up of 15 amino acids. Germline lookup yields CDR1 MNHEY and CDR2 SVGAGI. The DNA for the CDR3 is TGTGCCAGCAGTTACCGTGAAGGGGGCCGAACTGAAGCTTTCTTT. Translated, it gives CASSYREGGRTEAFF.

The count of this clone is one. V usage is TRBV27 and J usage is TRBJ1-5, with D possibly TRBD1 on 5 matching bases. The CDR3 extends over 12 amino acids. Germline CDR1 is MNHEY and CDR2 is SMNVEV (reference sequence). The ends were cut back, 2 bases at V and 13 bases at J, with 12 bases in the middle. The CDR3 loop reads CASSLPQGEQHF. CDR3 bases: TGTGCCAGCAGTTTACCCCAGGGAGAGCAGCATTTT.

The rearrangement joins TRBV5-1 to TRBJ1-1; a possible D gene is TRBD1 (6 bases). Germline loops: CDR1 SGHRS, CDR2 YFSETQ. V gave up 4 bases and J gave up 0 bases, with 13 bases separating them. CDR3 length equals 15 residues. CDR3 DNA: TGCGCCAGCAGCCAAGGACAGTTGATGAACACTGAAGCTTTCTTT. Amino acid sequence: CASSQGQLMNTEAFF. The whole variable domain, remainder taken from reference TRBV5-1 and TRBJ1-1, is KAGVTQTPRYLIKTRGQQVTLSCSPISGHRSVSWYQQTPGQGLQFLFEYFSETQRNKGNFPGRFSGRQFSNSRSEMNVSTLELGDSALYLCASSQGQLMNTEAFFGQGTRLTVV.

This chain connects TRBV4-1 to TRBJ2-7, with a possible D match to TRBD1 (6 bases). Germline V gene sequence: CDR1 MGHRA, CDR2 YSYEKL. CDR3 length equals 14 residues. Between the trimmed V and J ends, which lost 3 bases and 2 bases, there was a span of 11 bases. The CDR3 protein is CASSQYRVTYEQYF. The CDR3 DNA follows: TGCGCCAGCAGCCAGTACAGGGTAACCTACGAGCAGTACTTC.

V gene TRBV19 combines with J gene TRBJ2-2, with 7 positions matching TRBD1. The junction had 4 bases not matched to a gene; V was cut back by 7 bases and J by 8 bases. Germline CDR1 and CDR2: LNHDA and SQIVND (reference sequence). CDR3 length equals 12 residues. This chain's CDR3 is CASKQGLGELFF. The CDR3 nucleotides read TGTGCCAGTAAACAGGGGCTAGGGGAGCTGTTTTTT.

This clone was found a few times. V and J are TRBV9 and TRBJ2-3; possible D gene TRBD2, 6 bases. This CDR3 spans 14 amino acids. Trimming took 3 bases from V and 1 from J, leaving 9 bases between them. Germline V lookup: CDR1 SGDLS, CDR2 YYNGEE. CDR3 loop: CASSGPGGTDTQYF. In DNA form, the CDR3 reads TGTGCCAGCAGCGGGCCGGGAGGCACAGATACGCAGTATTTT.

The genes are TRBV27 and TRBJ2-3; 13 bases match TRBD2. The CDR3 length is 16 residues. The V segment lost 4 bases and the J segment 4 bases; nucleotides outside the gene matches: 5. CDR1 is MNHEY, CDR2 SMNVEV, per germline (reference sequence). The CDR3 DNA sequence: TGTGCCAGCAGTTCTTTACTAGCGGGAGGGCCAGATACGCAGTATTTT. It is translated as CASSSLLAGGPDTQYF.

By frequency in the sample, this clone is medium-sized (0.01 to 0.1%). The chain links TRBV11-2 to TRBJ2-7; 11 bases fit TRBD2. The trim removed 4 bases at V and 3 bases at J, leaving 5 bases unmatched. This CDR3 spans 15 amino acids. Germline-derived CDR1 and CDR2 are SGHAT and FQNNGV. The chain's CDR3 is CASSYGTSGIYEQYF. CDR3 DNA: TGTGCCAGCAGCTATGGGACTAGCGGCATCTACGAGCAGTACTTC.

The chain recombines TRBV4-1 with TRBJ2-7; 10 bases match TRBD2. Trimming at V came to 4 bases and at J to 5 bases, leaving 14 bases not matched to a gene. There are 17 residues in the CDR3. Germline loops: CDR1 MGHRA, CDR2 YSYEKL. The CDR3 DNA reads TGCGCCAGCAGCCGGACGACAGCGGGGGGGCCTTTTAACGAGCAGTACTTC. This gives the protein CASSRTTAGGPFNEQYF.

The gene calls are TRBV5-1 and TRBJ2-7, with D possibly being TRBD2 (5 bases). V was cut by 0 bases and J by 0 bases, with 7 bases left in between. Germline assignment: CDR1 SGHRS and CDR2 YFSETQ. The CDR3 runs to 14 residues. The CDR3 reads CASSLDRGSYEQYF. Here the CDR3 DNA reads TGCGCCAGCAGCTTGGATCGGGGCTCCTACGAGCAGTACTTC. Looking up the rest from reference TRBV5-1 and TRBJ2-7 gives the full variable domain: KAGVTQTPRYLIKTRGQQVTLSCSPISGHRSVSWYQQTPGQGLQFLFEYFSETQRNKGNFPGRFSGRQFSNSRSEMNVSTLELGDSALYLCASSLDRGSYEQYFGPGTRLTVT.

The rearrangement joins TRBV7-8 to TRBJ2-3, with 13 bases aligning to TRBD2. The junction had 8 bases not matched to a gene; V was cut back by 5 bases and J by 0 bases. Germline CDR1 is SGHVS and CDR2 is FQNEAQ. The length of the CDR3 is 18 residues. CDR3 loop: CASSPGLAGALSTDTQYF. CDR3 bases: TGTGCCAGCAGCCCAGGACTAGCGGGGGCCTTAAGCACAGATACGCAGTATTTT.

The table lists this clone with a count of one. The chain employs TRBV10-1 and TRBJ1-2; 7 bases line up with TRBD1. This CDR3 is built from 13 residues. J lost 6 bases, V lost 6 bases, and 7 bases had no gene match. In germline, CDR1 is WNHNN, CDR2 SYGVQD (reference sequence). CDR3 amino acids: CASSADRTNGYTF. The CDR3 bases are TGCGCCAGCAGCGCGGACAGGACTAATGGCTACACCTTC.

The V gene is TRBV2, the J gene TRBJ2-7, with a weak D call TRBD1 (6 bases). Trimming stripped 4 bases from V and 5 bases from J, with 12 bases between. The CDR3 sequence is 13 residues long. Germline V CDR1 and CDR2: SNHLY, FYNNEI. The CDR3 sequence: CASSAGVENEQYF. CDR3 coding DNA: TGTGCCAGCAGTGCAGGGGTCGAAAACGAGCAGTACTTC.

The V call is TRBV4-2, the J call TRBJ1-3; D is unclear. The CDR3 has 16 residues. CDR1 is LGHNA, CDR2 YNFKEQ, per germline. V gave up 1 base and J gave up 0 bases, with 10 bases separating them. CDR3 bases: TGTGCCAGCAGCCAAGTTTCGACCGACTCTGGAAACACCATATATTTT. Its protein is CASSQVSTDSGNTIYF.

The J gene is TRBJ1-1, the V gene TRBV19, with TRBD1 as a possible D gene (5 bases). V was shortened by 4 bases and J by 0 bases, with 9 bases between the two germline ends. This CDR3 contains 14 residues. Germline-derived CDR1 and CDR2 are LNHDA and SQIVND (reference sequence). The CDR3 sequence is CASSSWGMNTEAFF. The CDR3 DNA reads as TGTGCCAGTAGTAGCTGGGGCATGAACACTGAAGCTTTCTTT.

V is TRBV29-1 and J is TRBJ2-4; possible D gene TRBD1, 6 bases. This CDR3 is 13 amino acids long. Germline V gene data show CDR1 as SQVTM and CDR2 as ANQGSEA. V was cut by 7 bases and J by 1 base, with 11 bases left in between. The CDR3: CSAIQGAKNIQYF. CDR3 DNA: TGCAGCGCTATACAGGGTGCCAAAAACATTCAGTACTTC.

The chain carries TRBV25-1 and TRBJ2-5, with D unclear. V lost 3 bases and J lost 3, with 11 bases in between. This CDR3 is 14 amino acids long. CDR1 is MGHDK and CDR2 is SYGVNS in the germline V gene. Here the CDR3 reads CASSDRETEETQYF. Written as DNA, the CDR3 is TGTGCCAGCAGTGATCGAGAGACTGAAGAGACCCAGTACTTC.

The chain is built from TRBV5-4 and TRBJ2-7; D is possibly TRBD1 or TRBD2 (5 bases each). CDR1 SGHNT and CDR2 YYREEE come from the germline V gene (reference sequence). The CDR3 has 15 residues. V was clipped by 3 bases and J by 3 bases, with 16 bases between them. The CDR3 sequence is CASSSGDERLYEQYF. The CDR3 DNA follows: TGTGCCAGCAGCTCTGGGGACGAGCGGCTCTACGAGCAGTACTTC.

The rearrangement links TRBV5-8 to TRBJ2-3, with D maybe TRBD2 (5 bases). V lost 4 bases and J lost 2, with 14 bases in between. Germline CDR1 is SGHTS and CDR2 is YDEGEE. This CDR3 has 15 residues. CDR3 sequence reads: CASSTGLSPTDTQYF. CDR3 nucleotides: TGTGCCAGCAGCACCGGACTTAGCCCCACAGATACGCAGTATTTT. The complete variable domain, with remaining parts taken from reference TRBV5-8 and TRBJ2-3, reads EAGVTQSPTHLIKTRGQQATLRCSPISGHTSVYWYQQALGLGLQFLLWYDEGEERNRGNFPPRFSGRQFPNYSSELNVNALELEDSALYLCASSTGLSPTDTQYFGPGTRLTVL.

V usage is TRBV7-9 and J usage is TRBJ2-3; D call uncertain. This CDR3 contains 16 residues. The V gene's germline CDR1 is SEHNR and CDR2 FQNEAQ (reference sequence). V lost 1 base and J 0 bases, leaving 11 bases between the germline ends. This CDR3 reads CASSLGDSTSTDTQYF. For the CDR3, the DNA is TGTGCCAGCAGCTTAGGCGACTCAACTAGCACAGATACGCAGTATTTT.

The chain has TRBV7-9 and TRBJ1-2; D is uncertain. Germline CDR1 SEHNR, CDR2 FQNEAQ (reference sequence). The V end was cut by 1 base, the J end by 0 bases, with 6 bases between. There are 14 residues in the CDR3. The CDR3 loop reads CASSLVESNYGYTF. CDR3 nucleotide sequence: TGTGCCAGCAGCTTAGTAGAGTCTAACTATGGCTACACCTTC.